The entry below gives a single T cell receptor beta chain sequence along with its context. What it binds is unknown. These data come from a study of long-term antiretroviral therapy in people with HIV. V lost 4 bases to trimming and J lost 0 bases, with 10 bases between them. Germline loops: CDR1 SGHRS, CDR2 YFSETQ. The CDR3 has 15 residues. It was version v3.0 of the immunoSEQ assay that was run at survey level. Profiling relied on immunoSEQ multiplex PCR, and the TCRdb table lists in-frame clones only, not all of them. In the table there are tens of thousands of clones, approximately 90% of which are singletons. Whole-study results and caveats: HIV repertoires showed narrower CDR3 length ranges than controls.

The material sequenced was unsorted PBMCs, taken 1.1 years after starting antiretroviral therapy. The receptor was isolated from a man between 18 and 29 years old with HIV. The V and J genes are TRBV5-1 and TRBJ2-2; D is unclear. The CDR3 reads CASSTDGSNTGELFF. CDR3 coding DNA: TGCGCCAGCAGCACTGACGGGTCGAACACCGGGGAGCTGTTTTTT.